The rows below give T cell receptor beta chains drawn from one sample of a study of cytomegalovirus exposure and HLA in healthy donors. The table came from immunoSEQ multiplex PCR; TCRdb's copy has only in-frame clones and leaves some out. The sample carries about 240,000 clones, 82% recorded once. The specimen was PBMCs. These receptors all come from a woman aged 35 to 49 in good health and CMV-seropositive. Both conserved end residues are part of each CDR3. The order of the fields is V gene, clone size, J gene, D gene, CDR3 protein, CDR3 DNA. D genes are given only for firm matches. Not every row has a clone size; where given, it reads once, few, many or a size class.

TRBV2	few	TRBJ2-3	-	CASTGFTDTQYF	TGTGCCAGCACCGGGTTCACAGATACGCAGTATTTT
TRBV7-3	-	TRBJ1-2	-	CASSLTPTSNGGANGYTF	TGTGCCAGCAGCTTAACCCCAACTAGTAATGGGGGCGCGAATGGCTACACCTTC
TRBV29-1	-	TRBJ1-1	TRBD1	CSVEGQGGPEAFF	TGCAGCGTCGAAGGACAGGGCGGGCCTGAAGCTTTCTTT
TRBV19	-	TRBJ1-3	TRBD1	CASSLTGGENTIYF	TGTGCCAGTAGTCTCACAGGGGGCGAAAACACCATATATTTT
TRBV9	-	TRBJ1-1	TRBD1	CASSIGQGGSTEAFF	TGTGCCAGCAGCATCGGACAGGGAGGGAGCACTGAAGCTTTCTTT
TRBV5-1	-	TRBJ2-7	-	CASSLANQGRGNEQYF	TGCGCCAGCAGCTTGGCTAATCAGGGTCGTGGCAACGAGCAGTACTTC
TRBV7-9	-	TRBJ2-1	TRBD2	CASSLAGVAGTYNEQFF	TGTGCCAGCAGCTTAGCGGGAGTAGCGGGAACATACAATGAGCAGTTCTTC
TRBV5-6	-	TRBJ2-3	TRBD2	CASSGGAGASTDTQYF	TGTGCCAGCAGCGGGGGAGCGGGGGCGAGCACAGATACGCAGTATTTT
TRBV15	-	TRBJ2-3	TRBD1	CATSRDPGQAITDTQYF	TGTGCCACCAGCAGAGATCCAGGACAGGCGATCACAGATACGCAGTATTTT
TRBV11-2	-	TRBJ2-1	TRBD1	CASSRTGAYNEQFF	TGTGCCAGCAGCCGGACAGGGGCCTACAATGAGCAGTTCTTC
TRBV7-2	-	TRBJ2-3	-	CASSLVGAKFSTDTQYF	TGTGCCAGCAGCTTAGTAGGAGCGAAATTTAGCACAGATACGCAGTATTTT
TRBV4-1	-	TRBJ1-2	TRBD1	CASRVQGARDYGYTF	TGCGCCAGCAGAGTACAGGGGGCGCGAGACTATGGCTACACCTTC
TRBV14	-	TRBJ2-4	-	CASSHRLAKNIQYF	TGTGCCAGCAGCCATCGACTAGCCAAAAACATTCAGTACTTC
TRBV19	once	TRBJ2-7	TRBD1	CASRTNRGSYEQYF	TGTGCCAGTAGAACCAACAGGGGCTCCTACGAGCAGTACTTC
TRBV13	-	TRBJ2-7	TRBD1	CATSRDRGHEQYF	TGTGCCACCTCCCGGGACAGGGGCCACGAGCAGTACTTC